The sequence of this TCR beta chain was determined in a study of shared clonotypes between healthy human individuals. The CDR3 spans 14 residues. The germline V gene has CDR1 LNHDA and CDR2 SQIVND (reference sequence). V lost 5 bases and J 8 bases, leaving 13 bases between the germline ends. TCRdb's table, derived via immunoSEQ multiplex PCR, lists solely in-frame clones and lacks some. Counted here are nearly 750,000 clones, over 55% occurring once; the ten biggest clones make up about 1.8%. It was into CD45RA+ naive and CD45RA-negative memory subsets that the CD4+ cells were split. The sample consisted of memory CD4+ T cells sorted from blood. Documented subset: CD45RA-negative fraction. The TCR was taken from a woman aged 30 to 39 in good health. The gene calls are TRBV19 and TRBJ1-6; a weak D match, TRBD1 (5 bases). Here the CDR3 DNA reads TGTGCCAGTAGTCCCACAGGCGTGGATTCACCCCTCCACTTT. As protein: CASSPTGVDSPLHF.